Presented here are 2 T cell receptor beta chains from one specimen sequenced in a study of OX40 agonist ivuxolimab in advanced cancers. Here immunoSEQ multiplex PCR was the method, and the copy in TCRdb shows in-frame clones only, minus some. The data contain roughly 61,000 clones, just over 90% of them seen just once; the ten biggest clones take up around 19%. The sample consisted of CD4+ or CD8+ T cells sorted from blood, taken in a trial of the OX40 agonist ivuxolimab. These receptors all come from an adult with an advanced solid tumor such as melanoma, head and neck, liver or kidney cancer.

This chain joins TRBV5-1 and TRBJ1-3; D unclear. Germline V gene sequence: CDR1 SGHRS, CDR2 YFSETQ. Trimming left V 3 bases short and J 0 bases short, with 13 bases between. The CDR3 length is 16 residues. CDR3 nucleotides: TGCGCCAGCAGCTCGCTGGACGCGAGCTCTGGAAACACCATATATTTT. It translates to CASSSLDASSGNTIYF.

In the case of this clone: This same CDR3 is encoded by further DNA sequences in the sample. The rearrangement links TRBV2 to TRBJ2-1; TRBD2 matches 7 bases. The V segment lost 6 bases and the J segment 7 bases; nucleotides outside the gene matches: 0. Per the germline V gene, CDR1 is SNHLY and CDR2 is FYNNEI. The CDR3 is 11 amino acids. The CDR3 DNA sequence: TGTGCCAGCAGCGGGGGGAATGAGCAGTTCTTC. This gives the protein CASSGGNEQFF.